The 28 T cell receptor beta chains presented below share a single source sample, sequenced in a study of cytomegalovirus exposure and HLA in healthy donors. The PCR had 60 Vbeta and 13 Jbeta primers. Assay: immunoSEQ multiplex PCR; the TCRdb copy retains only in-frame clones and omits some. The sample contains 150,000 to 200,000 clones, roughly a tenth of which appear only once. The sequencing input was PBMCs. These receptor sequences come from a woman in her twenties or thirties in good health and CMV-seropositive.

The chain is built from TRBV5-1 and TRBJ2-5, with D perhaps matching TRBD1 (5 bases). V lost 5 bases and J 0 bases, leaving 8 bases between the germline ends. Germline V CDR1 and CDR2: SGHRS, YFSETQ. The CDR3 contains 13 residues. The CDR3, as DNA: TGCGCCAGCAGTTTACAGGACCAAGAGACCCAGTACTTC. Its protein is CASSLQDQETQYF. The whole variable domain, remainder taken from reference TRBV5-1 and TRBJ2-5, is KAGVTQTPRYLIKTRGQQVTLSCSPISGHRSVSWYQQTPGQGLQFLFEYFSETQRNKGNFPGRFSGRQFSNSRSEMNVSTLELGDSALYLCASSLQDQETQYFGPGTRLLVL.

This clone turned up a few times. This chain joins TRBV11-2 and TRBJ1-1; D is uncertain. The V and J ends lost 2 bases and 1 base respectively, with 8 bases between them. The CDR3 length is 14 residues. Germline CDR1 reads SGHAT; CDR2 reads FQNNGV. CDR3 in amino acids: CASSLSNRNTEAFF. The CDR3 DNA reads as TGTGCCAGCAGCTTATCGAACAGGAACACTGAAGCTTTCTTT.

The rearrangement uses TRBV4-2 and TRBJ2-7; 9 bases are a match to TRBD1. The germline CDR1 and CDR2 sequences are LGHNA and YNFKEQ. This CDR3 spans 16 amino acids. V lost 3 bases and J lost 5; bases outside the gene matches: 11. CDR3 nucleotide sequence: TGTGCCAGCAGCCAGGTACTCGGGACAGGGAACCACGAGCAGTACTTC. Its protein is CASSQVLGTGNHEQYF.

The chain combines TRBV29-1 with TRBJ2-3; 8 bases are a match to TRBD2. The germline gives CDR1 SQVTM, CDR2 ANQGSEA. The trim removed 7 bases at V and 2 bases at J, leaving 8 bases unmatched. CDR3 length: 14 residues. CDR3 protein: CSALAEDSTDTQYF. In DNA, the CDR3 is TGCAGCGCACTAGCGGAGGACTCCACAGATACGCAGTATTTT.

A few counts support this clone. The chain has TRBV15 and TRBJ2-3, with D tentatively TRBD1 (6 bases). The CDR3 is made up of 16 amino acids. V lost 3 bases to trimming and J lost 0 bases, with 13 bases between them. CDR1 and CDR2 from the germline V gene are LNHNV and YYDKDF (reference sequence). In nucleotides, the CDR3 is TGTGCCACCAGCAGTCGAGACAGGTTTAGCACAGATACGCAGTATTTT. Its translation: CATSSRDRFSTDTQYF.

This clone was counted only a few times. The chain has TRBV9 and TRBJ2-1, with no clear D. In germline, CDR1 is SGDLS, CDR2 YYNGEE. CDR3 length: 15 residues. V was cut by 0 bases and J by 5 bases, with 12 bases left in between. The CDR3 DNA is TGTGCCAGCAGCGTAGAAAGGAACTATAACAATGAGCAGTTCTTC. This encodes CASSVERNYNNEQFF.

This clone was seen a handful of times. This CDR3 reads CASSLEDRGQNQPQHF. The DNA for the CDR3 is TGTGCCAGCAGCTTAGAGGACAGGGGGCAAAATCAGCCCCAGCATTTT. The gene calls are TRBV7-8 and TRBJ1-5; the match to TRBD1 covers 11 bases. The V gene's germline CDR1 is SGHVS and CDR2 FQNEAQ. Losses at the gene ends were 1 base for V and 4 bases for J; bases not matched to a gene: 3. The CDR3 sequence is 16 residues long.

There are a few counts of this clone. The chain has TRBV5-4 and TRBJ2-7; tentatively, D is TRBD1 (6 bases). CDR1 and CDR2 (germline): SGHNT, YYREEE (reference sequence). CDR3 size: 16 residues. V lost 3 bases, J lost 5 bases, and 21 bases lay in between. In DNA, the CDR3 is TGTGCCAGCAGCTCGACCAGGGGCCGCGATTCGGACGAGCAGTACTTC. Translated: CASSSTRGRDSDEQYF.

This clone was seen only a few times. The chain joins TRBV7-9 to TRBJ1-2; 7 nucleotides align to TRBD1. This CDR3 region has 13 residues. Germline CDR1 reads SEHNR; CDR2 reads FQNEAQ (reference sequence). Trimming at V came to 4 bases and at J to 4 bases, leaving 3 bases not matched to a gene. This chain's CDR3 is CASSWGQSYGYTF. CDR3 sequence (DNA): TGTGCCAGCAGCTGGGGACAGTCCTATGGCTACACCTTC.

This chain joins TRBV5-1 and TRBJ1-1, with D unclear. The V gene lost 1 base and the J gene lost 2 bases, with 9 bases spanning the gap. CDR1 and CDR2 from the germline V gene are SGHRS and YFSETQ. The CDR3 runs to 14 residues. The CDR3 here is CASSLLRGNTEAFF. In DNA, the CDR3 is TGCGCCAGCAGCTTGTTGCGGGGAAACACTGAAGCTTTCTTT.

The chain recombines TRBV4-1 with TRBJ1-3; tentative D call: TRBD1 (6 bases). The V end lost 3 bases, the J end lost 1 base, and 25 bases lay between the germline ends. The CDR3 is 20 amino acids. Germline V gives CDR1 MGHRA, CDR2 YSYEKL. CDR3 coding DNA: TGCGCCAGCAGCCACCACGGAGGGGGGGCAGGGCCCCGTTCTGGAAACACCATATATTTT. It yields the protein CASSHHGGGAGPRSGNTIYF.

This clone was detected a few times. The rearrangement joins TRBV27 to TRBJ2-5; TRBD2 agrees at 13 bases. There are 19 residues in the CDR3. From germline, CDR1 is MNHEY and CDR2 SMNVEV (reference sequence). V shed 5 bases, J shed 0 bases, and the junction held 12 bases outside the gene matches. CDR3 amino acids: CASSLNVPGLAGYQETQYF. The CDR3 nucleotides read TGTGCCAGCAGTCTCAATGTCCCGGGACTAGCGGGATACCAAGAGACCCAGTACTTC.

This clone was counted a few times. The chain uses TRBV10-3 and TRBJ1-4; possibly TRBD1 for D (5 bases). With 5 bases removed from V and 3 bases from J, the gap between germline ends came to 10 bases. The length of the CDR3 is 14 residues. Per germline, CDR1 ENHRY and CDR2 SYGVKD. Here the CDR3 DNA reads TGTGCCATCAGTAGCGGGGCTTCTAATGAAAAACTGTTTTTT. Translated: CAISSGASNEKLFF.

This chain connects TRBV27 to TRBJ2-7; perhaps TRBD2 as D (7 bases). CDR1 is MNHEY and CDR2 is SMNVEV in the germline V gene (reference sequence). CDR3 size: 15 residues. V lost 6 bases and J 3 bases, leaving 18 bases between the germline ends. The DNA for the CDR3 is TGTGCCAGCAGACCCAATTGGGGGGGCAACTACGAGCAGTACTTC. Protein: CASRPNWGGNYEQYF.

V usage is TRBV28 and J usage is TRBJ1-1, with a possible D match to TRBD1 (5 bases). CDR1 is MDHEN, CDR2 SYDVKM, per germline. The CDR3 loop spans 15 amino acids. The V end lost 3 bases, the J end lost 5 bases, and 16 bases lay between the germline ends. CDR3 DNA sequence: TGTGCCAGCAGTTTGGGGGGAGGGATCGTGACTGAAGCTTTCTTT. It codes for CASSLGGGIVTEAFF.

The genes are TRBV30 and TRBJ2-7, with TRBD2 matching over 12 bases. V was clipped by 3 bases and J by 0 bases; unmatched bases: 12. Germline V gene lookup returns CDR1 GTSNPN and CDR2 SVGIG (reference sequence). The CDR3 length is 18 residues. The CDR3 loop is CAWRKWSTTSGSSYEQYF. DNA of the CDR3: TGTGCCTGGAGGAAGTGGAGCACGACTAGCGGGAGCTCCTACGAGCAGTACTTC.

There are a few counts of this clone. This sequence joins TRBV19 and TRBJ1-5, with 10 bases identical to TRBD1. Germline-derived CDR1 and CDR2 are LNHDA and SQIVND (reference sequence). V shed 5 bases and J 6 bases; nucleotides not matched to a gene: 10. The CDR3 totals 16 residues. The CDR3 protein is CASSVDFGTGVQPQHF. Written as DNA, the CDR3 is TGTGCCAGTAGTGTCGACTTCGGGACAGGGGTTCAGCCCCAGCATTTT.

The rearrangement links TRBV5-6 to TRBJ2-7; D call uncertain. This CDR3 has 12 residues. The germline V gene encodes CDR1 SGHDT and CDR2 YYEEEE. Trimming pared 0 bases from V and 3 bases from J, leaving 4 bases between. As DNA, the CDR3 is TGTGCCAGCAGCTTGGTCCACTACGAGCAGTACTTC. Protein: CASSLVHYEQYF.

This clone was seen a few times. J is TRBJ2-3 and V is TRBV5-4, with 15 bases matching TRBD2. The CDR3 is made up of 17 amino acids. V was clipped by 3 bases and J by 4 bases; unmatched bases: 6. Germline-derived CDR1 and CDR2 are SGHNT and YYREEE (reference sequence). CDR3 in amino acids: CASSSPGLAGGADTQYF. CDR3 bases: TGTGCCAGCAGCTCTCCGGGACTAGCGGGAGGAGCAGATACGCAGTATTTT.

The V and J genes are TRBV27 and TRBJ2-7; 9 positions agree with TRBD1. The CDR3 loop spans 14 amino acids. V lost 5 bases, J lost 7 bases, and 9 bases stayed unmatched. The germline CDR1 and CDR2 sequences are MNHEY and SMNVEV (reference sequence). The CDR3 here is CASSLGQGFGEQYF. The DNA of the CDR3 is TGTGCCAGCAGTCTAGGACAGGGGTTTGGTGAGCAGTACTTC.

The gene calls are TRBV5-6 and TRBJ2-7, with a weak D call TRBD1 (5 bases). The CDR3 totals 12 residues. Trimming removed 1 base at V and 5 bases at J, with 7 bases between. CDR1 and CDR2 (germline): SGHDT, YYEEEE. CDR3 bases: TGTGCCAGCAGCTTGAGGGGCGACGAGCAGTACTTC. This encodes CASSLRGDEQYF.

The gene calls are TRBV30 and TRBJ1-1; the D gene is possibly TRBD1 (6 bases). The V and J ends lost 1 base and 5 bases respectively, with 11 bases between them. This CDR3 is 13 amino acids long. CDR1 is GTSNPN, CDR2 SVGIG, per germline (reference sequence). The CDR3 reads CAWSADSGTEAFF. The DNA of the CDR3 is TGTGCCTGGAGTGCGGACAGTGGGACTGAAGCTTTCTTT.

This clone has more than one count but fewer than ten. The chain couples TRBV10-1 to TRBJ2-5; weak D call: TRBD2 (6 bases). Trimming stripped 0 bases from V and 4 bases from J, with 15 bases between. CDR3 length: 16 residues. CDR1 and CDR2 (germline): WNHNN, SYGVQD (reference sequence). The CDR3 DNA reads TGCGCCAGCAGTGAGTCCGGGGGACGGTCGAGAGAGACCCAGTACTTC. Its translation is CASSESGGRSRETQYF.

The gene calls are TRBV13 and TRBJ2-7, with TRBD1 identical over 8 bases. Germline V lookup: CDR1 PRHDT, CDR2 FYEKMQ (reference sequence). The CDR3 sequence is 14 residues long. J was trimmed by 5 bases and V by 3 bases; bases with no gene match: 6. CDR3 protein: CASSFQGATDEQYF. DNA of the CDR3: TGTGCCAGCAGCTTCCAGGGGGCAACCGACGAGCAGTACTTC.

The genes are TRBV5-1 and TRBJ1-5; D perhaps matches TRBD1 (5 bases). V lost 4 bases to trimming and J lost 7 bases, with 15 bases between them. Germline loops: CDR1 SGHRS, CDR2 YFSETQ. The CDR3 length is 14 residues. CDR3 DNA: TGCGCCAGCAGCCCGGCGTCGGGGGAACAGCCCCAGCATTTT. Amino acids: CASSPASGEQPQHF.

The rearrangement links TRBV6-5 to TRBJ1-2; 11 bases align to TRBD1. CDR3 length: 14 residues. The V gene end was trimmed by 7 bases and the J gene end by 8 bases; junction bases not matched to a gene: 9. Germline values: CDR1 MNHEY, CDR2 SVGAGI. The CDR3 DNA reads TGTGCCAGCACCCGGGGACAGGGGGTTCGGGGCTACACCTTC. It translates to CASTRGQGVRGYTF.

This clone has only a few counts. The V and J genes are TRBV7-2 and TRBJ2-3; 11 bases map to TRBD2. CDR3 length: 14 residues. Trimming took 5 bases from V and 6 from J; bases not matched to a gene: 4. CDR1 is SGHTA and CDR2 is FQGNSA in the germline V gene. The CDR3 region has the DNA TGTGCCAGCAGCATGGGACTAGCGGCGGATACGCAGTATTTT. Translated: CASSMGLAADTQYF. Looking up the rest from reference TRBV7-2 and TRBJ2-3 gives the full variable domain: GAGVSQSPSNKVTEKGKDVELRCDPISGHTALYWYRQSLGQGLEFLIYFQGNSAPDKSGLPSDRFSAERTGGSVSTLTIQRTQQEDSAVYLCASSMGLAADTQYFGPGTRLTVL.

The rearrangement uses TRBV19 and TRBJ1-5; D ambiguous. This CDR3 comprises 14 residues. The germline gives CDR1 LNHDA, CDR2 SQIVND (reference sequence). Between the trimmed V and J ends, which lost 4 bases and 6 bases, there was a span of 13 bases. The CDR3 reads CASSTPEELQPQHF. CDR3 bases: TGTGCCAGTAGTACCCCGGAGGAGCTTCAGCCCCAGCATTTT.